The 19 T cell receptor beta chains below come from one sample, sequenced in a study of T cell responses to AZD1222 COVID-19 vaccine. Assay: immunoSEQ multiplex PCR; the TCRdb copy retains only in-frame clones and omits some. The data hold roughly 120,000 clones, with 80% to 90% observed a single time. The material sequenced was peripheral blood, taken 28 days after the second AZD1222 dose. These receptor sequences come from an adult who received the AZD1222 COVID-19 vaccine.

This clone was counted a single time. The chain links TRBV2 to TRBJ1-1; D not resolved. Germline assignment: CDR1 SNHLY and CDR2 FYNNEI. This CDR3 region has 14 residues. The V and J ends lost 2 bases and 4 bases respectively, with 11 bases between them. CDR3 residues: CASSERESGTEAFF. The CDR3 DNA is TGTGCCAGCAGTGAACGGGAGAGCGGCACTGAAGCTTTCTTT.

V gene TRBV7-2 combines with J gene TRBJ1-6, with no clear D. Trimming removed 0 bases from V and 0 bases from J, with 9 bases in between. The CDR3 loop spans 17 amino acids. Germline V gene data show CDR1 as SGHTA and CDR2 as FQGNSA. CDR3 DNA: TGTGCCAGCAGCTTAGCTGGCCTCAGCTCCTATAATTCACCCCTCCACTTT. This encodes CASSLAGLSSYNSPLHF. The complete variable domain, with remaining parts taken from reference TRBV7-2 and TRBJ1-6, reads GAGVSQSPSNKVTEKGKDVELRCDPISGHTALYWYRQSLGQGLEFLIYFQGNSAPDKSGLPSDRFSAERTGGSVSTLTIQRTQQEDSAVYLCASSLAGLSSYNSPLHFGNGTRLTVT.

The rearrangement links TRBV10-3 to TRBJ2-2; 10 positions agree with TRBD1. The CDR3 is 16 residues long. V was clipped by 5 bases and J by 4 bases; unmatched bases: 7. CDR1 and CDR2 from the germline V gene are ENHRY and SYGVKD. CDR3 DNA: TGTGCCATCAGTCAAAGGGACAGGGGAGGCACCGGGGAGCTGTTTTTT. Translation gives CAISQRDRGGTGELFF.

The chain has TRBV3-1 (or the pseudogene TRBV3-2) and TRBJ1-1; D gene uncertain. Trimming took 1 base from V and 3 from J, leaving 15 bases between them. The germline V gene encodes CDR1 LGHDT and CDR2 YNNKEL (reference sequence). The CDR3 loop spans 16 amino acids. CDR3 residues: CASSQGPIGGYTEAFF. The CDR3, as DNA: TGTGCCAGCAGCCAAGGACCCATAGGAGGGTACACTGAAGCTTTCTTT.

The CDR3 loop reads CASSFRDRGSYEQYF. CDR3 nucleotides: TGTGCCAGCAGCTTCCGGGACAGGGGTAGCTACGAGCAGTACTTC. The V call is TRBV5-6, the J call TRBJ2-7; 10 positions agree with TRBD1. Germline CDR1 is SGHDT and CDR2 is YYEEEE. The CDR3 loop spans 15 amino acids. Trimming took 2 bases from V and 3 from J; bases not matched to a gene: 5.

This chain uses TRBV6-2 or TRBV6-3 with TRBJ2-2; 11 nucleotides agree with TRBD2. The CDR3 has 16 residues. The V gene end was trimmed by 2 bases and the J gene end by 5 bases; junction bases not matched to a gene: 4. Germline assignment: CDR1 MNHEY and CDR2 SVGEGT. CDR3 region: CASSYQGLAVTGELFF. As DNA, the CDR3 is TGTGCCAGCAGTTACCAGGGACTAGCGGTTACCGGGGAGCTGTTTTTT.

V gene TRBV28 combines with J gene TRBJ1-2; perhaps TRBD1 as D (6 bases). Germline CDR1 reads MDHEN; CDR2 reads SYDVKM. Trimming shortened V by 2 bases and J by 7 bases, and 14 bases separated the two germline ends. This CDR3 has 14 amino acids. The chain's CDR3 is CASSLTDRTGGYTF. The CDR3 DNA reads TGTGCCAGCAGTTTAACGGACAGAACGGGTGGCTACACCTTC.

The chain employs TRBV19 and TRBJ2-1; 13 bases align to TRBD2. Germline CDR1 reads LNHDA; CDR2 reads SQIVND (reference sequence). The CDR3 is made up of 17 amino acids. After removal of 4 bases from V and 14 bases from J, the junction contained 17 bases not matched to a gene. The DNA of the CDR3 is TGTGCCAGTAGTAACCCCCATGAGGGACTAGCGGGGATTATCGAGTTCTTC. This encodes CASSNPHEGLAGIIEFF.

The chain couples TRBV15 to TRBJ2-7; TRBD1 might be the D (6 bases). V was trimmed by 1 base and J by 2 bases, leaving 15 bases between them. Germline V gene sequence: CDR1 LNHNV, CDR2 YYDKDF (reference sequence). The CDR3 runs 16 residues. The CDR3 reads CATSRGAGARAYEQYF. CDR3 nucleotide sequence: TGTGCCACCAGCAGAGGTGCAGGGGCTCGGGCCTACGAGCAGTACTTC.

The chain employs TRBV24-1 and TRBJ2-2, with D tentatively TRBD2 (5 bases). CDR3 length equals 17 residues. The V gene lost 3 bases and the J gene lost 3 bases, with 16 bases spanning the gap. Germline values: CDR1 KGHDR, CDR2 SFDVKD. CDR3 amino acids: CATSDPRTGLDTGELFF. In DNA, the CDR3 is TGTGCCACCAGTGATCCGAGGACTGGCTTGGACACCGGGGAGCTGTTTTTT.

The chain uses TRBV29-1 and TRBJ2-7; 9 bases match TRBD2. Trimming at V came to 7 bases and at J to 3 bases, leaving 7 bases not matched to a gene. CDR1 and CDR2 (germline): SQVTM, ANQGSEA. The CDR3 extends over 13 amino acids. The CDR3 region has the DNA TGCAGCGCCGGGGGTAGCGGGAGCTACGAGCAGTACTTC. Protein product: CSAGGSGSYEQYF.

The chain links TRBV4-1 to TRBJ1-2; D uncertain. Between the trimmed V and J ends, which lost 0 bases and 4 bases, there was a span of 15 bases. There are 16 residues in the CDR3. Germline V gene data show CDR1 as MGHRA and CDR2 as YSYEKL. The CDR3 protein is CASSQDGRAGSYGYTF. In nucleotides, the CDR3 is TGCGCCAGCAGCCAAGACGGTCGGGCAGGCTCCTATGGCTACACCTTC.

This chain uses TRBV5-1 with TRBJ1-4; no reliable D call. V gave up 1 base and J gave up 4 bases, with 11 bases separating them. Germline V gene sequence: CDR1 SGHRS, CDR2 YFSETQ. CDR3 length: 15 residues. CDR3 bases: TGCGCCAGCAGCTTGAATCCCCAGGATAATGAAAAACTGTTTTTT. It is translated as CASSLNPQDNEKLFF.

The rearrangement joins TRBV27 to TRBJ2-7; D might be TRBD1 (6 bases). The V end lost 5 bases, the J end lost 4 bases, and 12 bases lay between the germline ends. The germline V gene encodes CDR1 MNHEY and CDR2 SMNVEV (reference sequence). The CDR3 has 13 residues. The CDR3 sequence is CASSPTGWYEQYF. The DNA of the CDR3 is TGTGCCAGCAGTCCTACAGGGTGGTACGAGCAGTACTTC.

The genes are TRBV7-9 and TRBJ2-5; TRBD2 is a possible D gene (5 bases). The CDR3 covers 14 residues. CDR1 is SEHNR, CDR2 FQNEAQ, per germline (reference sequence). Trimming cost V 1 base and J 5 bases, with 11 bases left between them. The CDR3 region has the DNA TGTGCCAGCAGCTTAGTTGTGGGCGGGGAGACCCAGTACTTC. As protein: CASSLVVGGETQYF.

The CDR3 loop is CASSQSLLDEQFF. In DNA, the CDR3 is TGTGCCAGCAGCCAATCTCTCCTGGATGAGCAGTTCTTC. The chain couples TRBV7-2 to TRBJ2-1; D is unclear. The length of the CDR3 is 13 residues. The germline V gene encodes CDR1 SGHTA and CDR2 FQGNSA. With 5 bases removed from V and 8 bases from J, the gap between germline ends came to 13 bases.

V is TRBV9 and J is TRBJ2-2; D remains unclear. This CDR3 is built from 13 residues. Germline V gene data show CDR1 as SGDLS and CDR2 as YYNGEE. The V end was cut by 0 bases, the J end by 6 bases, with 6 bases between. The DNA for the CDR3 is TGTGCCAGCAGCGTAGAAATGGCCGGGGAGCTGTTTTTT. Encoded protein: CASSVEMAGELFF. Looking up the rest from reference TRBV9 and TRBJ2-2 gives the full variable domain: DSGVTQTPKHLITATGQRVTLRCSPRSGDLSVYWYQQSLDQGLQFLIQYYNGEERAKGNILERFSAQQFPDLHSELNLSSLELGDSALYFCASSVEMAGELFFGEGSRLTVL.

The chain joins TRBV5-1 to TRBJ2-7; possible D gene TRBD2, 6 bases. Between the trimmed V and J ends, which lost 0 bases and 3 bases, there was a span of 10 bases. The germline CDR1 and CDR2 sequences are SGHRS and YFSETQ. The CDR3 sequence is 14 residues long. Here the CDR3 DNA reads TGCGCCAGCAGCTTGGCCCTAGCGAGCTACGAGCAGTACTTC. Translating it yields CASSLALASYEQYF. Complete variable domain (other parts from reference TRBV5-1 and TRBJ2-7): KAGVTQTPRYLIKTRGQQVTLSCSPISGHRSVSWYQQTPGQGLQFLFEYFSETQRNKGNFPGRFSGRQFSNSRSEMNVSTLELGDSALYLCASSLALASYEQYFGPGTRLTVT.

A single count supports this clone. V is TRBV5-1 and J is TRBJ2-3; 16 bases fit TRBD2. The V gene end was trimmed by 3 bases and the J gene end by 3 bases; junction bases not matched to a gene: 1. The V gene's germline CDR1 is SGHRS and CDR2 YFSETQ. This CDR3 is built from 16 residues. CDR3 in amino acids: CASSWGLAGGTDTQYF. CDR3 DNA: TGCGCCAGCAGCTGGGGACTAGCGGGGGGGACAGATACGCAGTATTTT.